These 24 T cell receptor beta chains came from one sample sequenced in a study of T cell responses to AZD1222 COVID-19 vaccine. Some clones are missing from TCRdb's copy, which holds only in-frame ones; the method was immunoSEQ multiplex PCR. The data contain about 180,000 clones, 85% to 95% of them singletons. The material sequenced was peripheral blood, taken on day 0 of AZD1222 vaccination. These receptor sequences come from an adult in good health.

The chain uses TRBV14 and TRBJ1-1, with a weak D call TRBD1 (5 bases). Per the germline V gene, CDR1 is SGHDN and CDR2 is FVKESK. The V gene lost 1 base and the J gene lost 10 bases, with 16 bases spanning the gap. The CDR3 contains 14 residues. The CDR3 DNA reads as TGTGCCAGCAGCCAAGGCGAGCAGGGATTACGAGCTTTCTTT. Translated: CASSQGEQGLRAFF.

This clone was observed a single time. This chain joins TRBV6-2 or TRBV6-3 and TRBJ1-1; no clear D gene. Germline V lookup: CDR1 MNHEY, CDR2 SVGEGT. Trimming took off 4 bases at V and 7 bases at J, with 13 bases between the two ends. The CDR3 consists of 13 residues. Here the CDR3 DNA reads TGTGCCAGCAGTTTCGAGGCGAGGAGTGAAGCTTTCTTT. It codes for CASSFEARSEAFF.

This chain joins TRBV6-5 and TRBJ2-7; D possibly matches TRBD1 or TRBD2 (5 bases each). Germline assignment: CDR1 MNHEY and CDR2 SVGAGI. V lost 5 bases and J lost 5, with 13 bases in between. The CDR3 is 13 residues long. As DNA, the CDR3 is TGTGCCAGCAGTCAGTCGACGGGACACGAGCAGTACTTC. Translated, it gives CASSQSTGHEQYF.

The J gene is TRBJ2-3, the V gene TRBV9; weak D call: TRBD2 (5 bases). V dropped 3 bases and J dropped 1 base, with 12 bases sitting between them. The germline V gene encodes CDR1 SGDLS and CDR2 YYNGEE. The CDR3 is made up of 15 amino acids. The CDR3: CASSAIAKRTDTQYF. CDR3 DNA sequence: TGTGCCAGCAGCGCTATAGCGAAACGCACAGATACGCAGTATTTT.

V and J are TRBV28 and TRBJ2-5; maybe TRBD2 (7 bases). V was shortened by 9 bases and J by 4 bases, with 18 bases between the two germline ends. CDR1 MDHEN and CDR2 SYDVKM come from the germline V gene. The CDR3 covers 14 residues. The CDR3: CARGSGGGGETQYF. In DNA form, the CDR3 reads TGTGCCAGAGGTTCCGGGGGAGGGGGAGAGACCCAGTACTTC.

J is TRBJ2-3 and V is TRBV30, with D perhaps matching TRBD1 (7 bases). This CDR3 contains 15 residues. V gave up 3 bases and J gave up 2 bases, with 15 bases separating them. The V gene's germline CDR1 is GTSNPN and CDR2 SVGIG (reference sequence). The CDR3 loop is CAWRLGGGLTDTQYF. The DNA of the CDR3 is TGTGCCTGGAGACTAGGAGGGGGCCTCACAGATACGCAGTATTTT.

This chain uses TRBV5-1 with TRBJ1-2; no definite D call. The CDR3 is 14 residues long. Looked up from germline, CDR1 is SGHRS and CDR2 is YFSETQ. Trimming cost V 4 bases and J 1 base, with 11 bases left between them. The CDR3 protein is CASSLTQLNYGYTF. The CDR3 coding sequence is TGCGCCAGCAGCCTTACACAGCTTAACTATGGCTACACCTTC.

The CDR3 protein is CASSTVPGGSNQPQHF. The CDR3 bases are TGTGCCAGTAGTACAGTACCAGGGGGATCCAATCAGCCCCAGCATTTT. The V gene is TRBV19, the J gene TRBJ1-5; 7 bases match TRBD1. Unmatched junction bases numbered 9, after V lost 4 bases and J lost 3 bases. Germline loops: CDR1 LNHDA, CDR2 SQIVND (reference sequence). This CDR3 has 16 amino acids. Full variable domain (missing parts from reference TRBV19 and TRBJ1-5): DGGITQSPKYLFRKEGQNVTLSCEQNLNHDAMYWYRQDPGQGLRLIYYSQIVNDFQKGDIAEGYSVSREKKESFPLTVTSAQKNPTAFYLCASSTVPGGSNQPQHFGDGTRLSIL.

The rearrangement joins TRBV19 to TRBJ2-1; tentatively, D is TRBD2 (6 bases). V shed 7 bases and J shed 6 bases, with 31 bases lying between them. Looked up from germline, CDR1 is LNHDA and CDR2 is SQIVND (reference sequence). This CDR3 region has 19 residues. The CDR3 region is CASTPRGGSGYSGSNEQFF. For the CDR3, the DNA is TGTGCCAGTACCCCTCGGGGCGGTAGCGGCTATTCGGGAAGCAATGAGCAGTTCTTC.

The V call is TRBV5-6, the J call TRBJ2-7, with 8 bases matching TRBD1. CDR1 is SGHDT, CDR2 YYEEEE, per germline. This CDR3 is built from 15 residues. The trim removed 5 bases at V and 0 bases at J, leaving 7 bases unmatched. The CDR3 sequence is CASRHPGQASYEQYF. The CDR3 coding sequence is TGTGCCAGCAGGCACCCGGGACAGGCCTCCTACGAGCAGTACTTC.

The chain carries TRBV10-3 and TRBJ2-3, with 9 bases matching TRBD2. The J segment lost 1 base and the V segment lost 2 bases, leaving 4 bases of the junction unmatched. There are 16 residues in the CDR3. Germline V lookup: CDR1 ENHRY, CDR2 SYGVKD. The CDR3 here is CAISEQLAGGTDTQYF. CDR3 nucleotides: TGTGCCATCAGTGAGCAATTAGCGGGAGGCACAGATACGCAGTATTTT.

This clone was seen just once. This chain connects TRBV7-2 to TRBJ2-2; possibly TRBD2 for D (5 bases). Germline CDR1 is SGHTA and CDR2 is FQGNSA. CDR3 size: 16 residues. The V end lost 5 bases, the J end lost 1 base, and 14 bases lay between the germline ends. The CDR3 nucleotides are TGTGCCAGCAGCCCTATTCACAGCGGGAACACCGGGGAGCTGTTTTTT. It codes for CASSPIHSGNTGELFF. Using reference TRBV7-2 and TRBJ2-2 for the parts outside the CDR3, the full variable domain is GAGVSQSPSNKVTEKGKDVELRCDPISGHTALYWYRQSLGQGLEFLIYFQGNSAPDKSGLPSDRFSAERTGGSVSTLTIQRTQQEDSAVYLCASSPIHSGNTGELFFGEGSRLTVL.

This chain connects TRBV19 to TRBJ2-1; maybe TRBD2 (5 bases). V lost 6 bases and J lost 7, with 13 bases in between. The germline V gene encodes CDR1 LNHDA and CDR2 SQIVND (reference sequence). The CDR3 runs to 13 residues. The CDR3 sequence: CASRSPGGNEQFF. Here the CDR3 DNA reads TGTGCCAGTAGGTCTCCGGGCGGGAATGAGCAGTTCTTC.

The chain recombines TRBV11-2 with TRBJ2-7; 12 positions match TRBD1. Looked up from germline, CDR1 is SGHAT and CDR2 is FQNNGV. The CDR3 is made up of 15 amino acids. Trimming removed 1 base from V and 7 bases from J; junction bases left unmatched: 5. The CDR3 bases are TGTGCCAGCAGCTTAGTGGGACAGGGGGCTCGAGAGCAGTACTTC. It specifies CASSLVGQGAREQYF.

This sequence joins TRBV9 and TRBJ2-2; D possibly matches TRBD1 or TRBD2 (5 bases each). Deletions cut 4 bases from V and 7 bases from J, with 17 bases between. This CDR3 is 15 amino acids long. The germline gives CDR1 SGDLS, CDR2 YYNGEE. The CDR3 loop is CASSPQLSGSGELFF. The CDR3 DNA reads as TGTGCCAGCAGCCCCCAGTTGTCAGGGAGCGGGGAGCTGTTTTTT.

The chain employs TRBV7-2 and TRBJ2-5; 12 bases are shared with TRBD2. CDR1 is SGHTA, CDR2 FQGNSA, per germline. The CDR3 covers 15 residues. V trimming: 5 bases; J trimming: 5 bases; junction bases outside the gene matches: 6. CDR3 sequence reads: CASSALAGGGETQYF. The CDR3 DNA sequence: TGTGCCAGCAGCGCACTAGCGGGAGGAGGGGAGACCCAGTACTTC.

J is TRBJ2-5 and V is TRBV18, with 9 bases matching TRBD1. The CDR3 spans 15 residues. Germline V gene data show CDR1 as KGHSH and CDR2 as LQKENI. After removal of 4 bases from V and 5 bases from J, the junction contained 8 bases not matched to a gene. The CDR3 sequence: CASSLFGTGSETQYF. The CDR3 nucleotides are TGTGCCAGCTCACTTTTCGGGACAGGGTCGGAGACCCAGTACTTC.

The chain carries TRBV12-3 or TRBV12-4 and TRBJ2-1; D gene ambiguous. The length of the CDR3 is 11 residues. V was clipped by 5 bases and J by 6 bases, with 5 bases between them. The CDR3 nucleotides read TGTGCCAGCAGTCCGAGCAATGAGCAGTTCTTC. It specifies CASSPSNEQFF.

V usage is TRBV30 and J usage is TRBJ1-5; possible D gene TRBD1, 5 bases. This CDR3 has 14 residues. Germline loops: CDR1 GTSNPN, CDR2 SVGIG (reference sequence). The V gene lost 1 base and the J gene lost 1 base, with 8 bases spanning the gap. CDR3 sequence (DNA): TGTGCCTGGAGTGCTTCAGGGAGCAATCAGCCCCAGCATTTT. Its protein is CAWSASGSNQPQHF.

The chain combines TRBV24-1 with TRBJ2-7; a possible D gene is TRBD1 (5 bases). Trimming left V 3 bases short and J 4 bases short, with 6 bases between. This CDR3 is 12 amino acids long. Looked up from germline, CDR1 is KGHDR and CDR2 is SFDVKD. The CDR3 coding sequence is TGTGCCACCAGTGATCCAGGGTACGAGCAGTACTTC. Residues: CATSDPGYEQYF.

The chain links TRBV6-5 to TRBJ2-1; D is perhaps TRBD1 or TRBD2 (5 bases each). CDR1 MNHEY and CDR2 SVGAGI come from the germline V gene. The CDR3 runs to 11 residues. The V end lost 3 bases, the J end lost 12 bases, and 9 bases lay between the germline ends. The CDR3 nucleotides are TGTGCCAGCAGTTATCCCGGGGCGCAGTTCTTC. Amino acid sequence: CASSYPGAQFF.

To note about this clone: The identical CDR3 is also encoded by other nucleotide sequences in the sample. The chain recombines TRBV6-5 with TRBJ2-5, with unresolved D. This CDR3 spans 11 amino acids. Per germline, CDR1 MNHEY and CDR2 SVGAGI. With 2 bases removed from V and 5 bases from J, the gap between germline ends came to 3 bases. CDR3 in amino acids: CASSYRETQYF. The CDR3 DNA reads TGTGCCAGCAGTTACCGGGAGACCCAGTACTTC.

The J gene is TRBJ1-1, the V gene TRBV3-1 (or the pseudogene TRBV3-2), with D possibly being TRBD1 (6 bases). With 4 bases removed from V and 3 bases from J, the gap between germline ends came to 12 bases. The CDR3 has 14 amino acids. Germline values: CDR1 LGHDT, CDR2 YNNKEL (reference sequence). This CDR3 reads CASSLTGYDTEAFF. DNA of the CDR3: TGTGCCAGCAGCCTTACAGGGTATGACACTGAAGCTTTCTTT.

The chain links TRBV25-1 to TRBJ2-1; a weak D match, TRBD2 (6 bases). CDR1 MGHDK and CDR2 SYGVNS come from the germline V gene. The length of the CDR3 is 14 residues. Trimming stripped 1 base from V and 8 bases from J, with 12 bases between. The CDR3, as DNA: TGTGCCAGCAGTGAATCAGAGGTAGCGGATGAGCAGTTCTTC. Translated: CASSESEVADEQFF.